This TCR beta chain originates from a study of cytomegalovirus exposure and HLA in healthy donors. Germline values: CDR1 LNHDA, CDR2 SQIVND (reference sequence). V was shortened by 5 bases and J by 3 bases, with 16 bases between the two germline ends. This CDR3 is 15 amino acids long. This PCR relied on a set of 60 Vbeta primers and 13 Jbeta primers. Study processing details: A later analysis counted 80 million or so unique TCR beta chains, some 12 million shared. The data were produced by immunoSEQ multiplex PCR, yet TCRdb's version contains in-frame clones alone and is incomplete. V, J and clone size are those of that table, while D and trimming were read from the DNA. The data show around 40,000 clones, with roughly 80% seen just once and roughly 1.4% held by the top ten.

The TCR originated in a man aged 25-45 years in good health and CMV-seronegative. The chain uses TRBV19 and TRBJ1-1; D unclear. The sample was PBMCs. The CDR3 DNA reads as TGTGCCAGTAGTCAGACGCACGCCGGGGACACTGAAGCTTTCTTT. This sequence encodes CASSQTHAGDTEAFF.